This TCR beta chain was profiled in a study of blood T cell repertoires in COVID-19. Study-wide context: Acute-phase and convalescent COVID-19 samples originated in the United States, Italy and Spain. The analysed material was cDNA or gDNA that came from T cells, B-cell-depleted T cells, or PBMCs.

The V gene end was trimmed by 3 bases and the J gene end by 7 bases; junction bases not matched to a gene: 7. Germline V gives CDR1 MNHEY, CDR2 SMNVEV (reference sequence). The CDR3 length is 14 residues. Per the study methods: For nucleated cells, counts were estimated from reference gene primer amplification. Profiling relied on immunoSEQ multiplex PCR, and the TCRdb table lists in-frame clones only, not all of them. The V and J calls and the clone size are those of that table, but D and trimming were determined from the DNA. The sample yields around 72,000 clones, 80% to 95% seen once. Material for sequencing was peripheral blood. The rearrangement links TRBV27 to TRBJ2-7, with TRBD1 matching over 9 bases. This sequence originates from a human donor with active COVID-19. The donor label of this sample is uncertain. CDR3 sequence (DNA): TGTGCCAGCAGTTTCGACAGGGGGGTGAGGGAGCAGTACTTC. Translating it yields CASSFDRGVREQYF.